This TCR beta chain was retrieved from a study of blood T cell repertoires in COVID-19. Under the authors' procedure: Researchers report that nucleated cell counts were estimated from reference gene primer amplification. The data were produced by immunoSEQ multiplex PCR, yet TCRdb's version contains in-frame clones alone and is incomplete. V and J calls and clone size are copied from that table; D and trimming were computed from the DNA. This sample has 280,000 or so clones; roughly 90% occur once, and the top ten carry 9.4%. The CDR3 runs to 16 residues. V shed 0 bases and J shed 2 bases, with 11 bases lying between them. CDR1 is SGHTA, CDR2 FQGNSA, per germline.

The genes are TRBV7-2 and TRBJ1-3; no firm D call. What was sequenced was peripheral blood. This clonotype was sampled from a man between 18 and 35 years old with active or convalescent COVID-19. The CDR3 DNA sequence: TGTGCCAGCAGCTTAGCCTCCGTGGCAACTGGAAACACCATATATTTT. Translation gives CASSLASVATGNTIYF.